Presented here are 10 T cell receptor beta chains from one specimen sequenced in a study of response to subunit inactivated influenza vaccine. Using its own MiXCR run on the RT-PCR reads, TCRdb lists one record per CDR3 protein. The sample shows some 800,000 distinct CDR3 sequences, around 20% of them seen only once. Material: PBMCs from blood, obtained around 5 days after vaccination. These receptors all stem from a man aged 50 to 59 who received an inactivated influenza vaccine.

This clonotype has only a few counts. This chain connects TRBV7-9 to TRBJ1-6, with TRBD1 identical over 7 bases. The V gene end was trimmed by 5 bases and the J gene end by 0 bases; junction bases not matched to a gene: 4. This CDR3 region has 16 residues. The germline CDR1 and CDR2 sequences are SEHNR and FQNEAQ (reference sequence). CDR3 coding DNA: TGTGCCAGCAGCCTGGACAGGAGCTCCTATAATTCACCCCTCCACTTT. The encoded protein is CASSLDRSSYNSPLHF.

The sample holds a few counts of this clonotype. In DNA form, the CDR3 reads TGCAGTGCTAGAGCGGGAGGGATCGGTGAGCAGTTCTTC. As protein: CSARAGGIGEQFF. V is TRBV20-1 and J is TRBJ2-1; 8 bases align to TRBD2. Looked up from germline, CDR1 is DFQATT and CDR2 is SNEGSKA (reference sequence). The CDR3 extends over 13 amino acids. The V gene end was trimmed by 1 base and the J gene end by 9 bases; junction bases not matched to a gene: 5.

V and J are TRBV6-5 and TRBJ2-5; 8 nucleotides align to TRBD2. The CDR3 consists of 15 residues. Germline V gene lookup returns CDR1 MNHEY and CDR2 SVGAGI. The junction had 7 bases not matched to a gene; V was cut back by 2 bases and J by 5 bases. CDR3 amino acids: CASSYDGRASETQYF. Written as DNA, the CDR3 is TGTGCCAGCAGTTACGACGGGAGGGCCAGTGAGACCCAGTACTTC.

This chain uses TRBV9 with TRBJ2-3, with unresolved D. The ends were cut back, 0 bases at V and 5 bases at J, with 10 bases in the middle. The germline CDR1 and CDR2 sequences are SGDLS and YYNGEE. The CDR3 loop spans 14 amino acids. CDR3 amino acids: CASSVESSVDTQYF. Written as DNA, the CDR3 is TGTGCCAGCAGCGTAGAATCATCGGTAGATACGCAGTATTTT.

This clonotype showed up many times. V is TRBV12-3 or TRBV12-4 and J is TRBJ2-4; D may be TRBD1 (5 bases). This CDR3 is 14 amino acids long. Trimming shortened V by 1 base and J by 4 bases, and 8 bases separated the two germline ends. The CDR3 spells CASSLGQNKNIQYF. The CDR3 region has the DNA TGTGCCAGCAGTTTAGGACAGAATAAAAACATTCAGTACTTC.

This clonotype was seen only a few times. The V call is TRBV20-1, the J call TRBJ2-3; 10 bases agree with TRBD2. The length of the CDR3 is 16 residues. The ends lost 3 bases at V and 3 bases at J; junction bases unmatched: 9. Germline loops: CDR1 DFQATT, CDR2 SNEGSKA (reference sequence). The CDR3 coding sequence is TGCAGTGCTAGGGGGCTAGCGGGGGCTCTGACAGATACGCAGTATTTT. Amino acid sequence: CSARGLAGALTDTQYF.

The chain carries TRBV28 and TRBJ2-5; tentatively, D is TRBD1 (6 bases). Germline assignment: CDR1 MDHEN and CDR2 SYDVKM. With 2 bases removed from V and 3 bases from J, the gap between germline ends came to 19 bases. This CDR3 spans 17 amino acids. The CDR3 DNA reads TGTGCCAGCAGTTTACTCAGGGGTGTCGGGTATGAAGAGACCCAGTACTTC. This encodes CASSLLRGVGYEETQYF.

This chain joins TRBV10-3 and TRBJ2-1, with D possibly matching TRBD1 (6 bases). This CDR3 spans 14 amino acids. CDR1 is ENHRY, CDR2 SYGVKD, per germline. The V and J ends lost 6 bases and 8 bases respectively, with 17 bases between them. The CDR3 DNA sequence: TGTGCCATCAGGAATCGGAGCAGGGGCTATGAGCAGTTCTTC. Amino acid sequence: CAIRNRSRGYEQFF.

The CDR3 protein is CASSFLGTGLDQPQHF. CDR3 DNA: TGTGCCAGCAGTTTTTTAGGAACAGGGCTCGATCAGCCCCAGCATTTT. The rearrangement uses TRBV12-3 or TRBV12-4 and TRBJ1-5; D is possibly TRBD1 (6 bases). The CDR3 has 16 residues. V gave up 3 bases and J gave up 5 bases, with 17 bases separating them.

The chain is built from TRBV20-1 and TRBJ1-5; perhaps TRBD1 as D (6 bases). CDR3 size: 15 residues. Germline V gene sequence: CDR1 DFQATT, CDR2 SNEGSKA (reference sequence). Trimming took 1 base from V and 1 from J, leaving 11 bases between them. Here the CDR3 reads CSARGGQGSNQPQHF. The DNA of the CDR3 is TGCAGTGCTAGAGGGGGACAAGGGAGCAATCAGCCCCAGCATTTT.